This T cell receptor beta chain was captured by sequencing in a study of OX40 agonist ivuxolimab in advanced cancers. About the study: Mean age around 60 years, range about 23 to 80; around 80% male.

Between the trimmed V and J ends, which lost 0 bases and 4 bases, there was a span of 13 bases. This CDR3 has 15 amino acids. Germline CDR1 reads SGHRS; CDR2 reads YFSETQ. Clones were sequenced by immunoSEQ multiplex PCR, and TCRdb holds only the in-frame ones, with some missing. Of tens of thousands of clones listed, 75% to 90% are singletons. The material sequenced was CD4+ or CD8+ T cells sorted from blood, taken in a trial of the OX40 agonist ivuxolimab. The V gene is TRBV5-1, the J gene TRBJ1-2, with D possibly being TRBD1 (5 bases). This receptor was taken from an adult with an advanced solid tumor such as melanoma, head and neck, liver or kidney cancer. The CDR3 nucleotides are TGCGCCAGCAGCTTGGGGCAGGGTCAGGGCTATGGCTACACCTTC. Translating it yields CASSLGQGQGYGYTF.